The 6 T cell receptor beta chains presented below share a single source sample, sequenced in a study of CD8+CD57+ T cells in acquired aplastic anemia. Patients picked for sequencing had shown CD8+CD57+ cell expansion detected by flow cytometry. Profiling that covered TCR beta VDJ and CDR3 relied on genomic DNA as its template. MiXCR, applied by TCRdb to the reads, yields one record per CDR3 protein. The sample has about 240,000 distinct CDR3 sequences, more than 40% seen once. Sequenced sample: sorted CD4+, CD8+, or CD8+CD57+ T cells (not recorded which) from PBMCs. The receptors were sampled from a human donor with aplastic anemia.

The chain couples TRBV7-9 to TRBJ2-5; D is perhaps TRBD1 or TRBD2 (6 bases each). The V and J ends lost 1 base and 5 bases respectively, with 20 bases between them. Germline-derived CDR1 and CDR2 are SEHNR and FQNEAQ (reference sequence). The CDR3 length is 17 residues. The CDR3 here is CASSLGDGGAGLETQYF. Written as DNA, the CDR3 is TGTGCCAGCAGCTTAGGGGACGGGGGCGCCGGGCTTGAGACCCAGTACTTC.

The rearrangement joins TRBV5-1 to TRBJ2-2; a possible D gene is TRBD1 (5 bases). The length of the CDR3 is 11 residues. V lost 6 bases and J 5 bases, leaving 5 bases between the germline ends. Germline values: CDR1 SGHRS, CDR2 YFSETQ. The CDR3 here is CASKGTGELFF. In DNA, the CDR3 is TGCGCCAGCAAGGGGACCGGGGAGCTGTTTTTT.

This clonotype occurred a few times. One base away lies a much larger clone, so this may be a sequencing read error. The chain is built from TRBV9 and TRBJ1-1, with a tentative D call TRBD1 (5 bases). The CDR3 contains 15 residues. Germline-derived CDR1 and CDR2 are SGDLS and YYNGEE. The CDR3 sequence is CASCVDARGGTEAFF. The CDR3 DNA sequence: TGTGCCAGCTGCGTAGATGCGAGGGGAGGCACTGAAGCTTTCTTT.

The genes are TRBV27 and TRBJ2-7; D is unresolved. The CDR3 totals 13 residues. Looked up from germline, CDR1 is MNHEY and CDR2 is SMNVEV (reference sequence). Trimming removed 2 bases from V and 2 bases from J, with 7 bases in between. CDR3 bases: TGTGCCAGCAGTTTACAGGTTGCCTACGAGCAGTACTTC. It codes for CASSLQVAYEQYF.

V gene TRBV19 combines with J gene TRBJ1-4, with D perhaps matching TRBD1 (5 bases). This CDR3 contains 12 residues. With 3 bases removed from V and 8 bases from J, the gap between germline ends came to 7 bases. Germline assignment: CDR1 LNHDA and CDR2 SQIVND (reference sequence). CDR3 DNA sequence: TGTGCCAGTAGTATTAAGGGGGAAAAACTGTTTTTT. Translating it yields CASSIKGEKLFF.

Turning to this clonotype: A much larger clone lies one base from this, so it may be a read error. This chain links TRBV6-1 with TRBJ2-6; possibly TRBD1 or TRBD2 for D (5 bases each). Germline V CDR1 and CDR2: MNHNS, SASEGT. This CDR3 has 16 amino acids. The DNA of the CDR3 is TGTGCCAGCAGCCGGGACGGCGGCTCTGGGGCCAACATCCTGACTTTC. The encoded protein is CASSRDGGSGANILTF.